This T cell receptor (beta chain) was identified in a study of radiation and T cells in renal cell carcinoma (dated by TCRdb to the early 2020s). Describing the broader study: In total, approximately 53 samples, comprising 26 tumors and approximately 27 peripheral blood samples, were subjected to TCR beta sequencing. The last blood draw happened 4 weeks after radiation, timed to coincide with nephrectomy. A total of about 3.8 million unique CDR3 nucleotide sequences, encoding 2,500,000 or so unique CDR3 amino acid sequences, were found across all 50 or so samples. Results the study describes overall, beyond this receptor: Tracking of blood repertoire dynamics stopped at about 4 weeks after treatment, with no follow-up past that point. In blood, the top tumor clonotypes increased between baseline and 2 weeks post-radiation and then shrank by 4 weeks, which suggests that tumor-resident clones expanded only transiently. Effects of radiation dose or scheduling on the TCR repertoire could not be addressed with the single-armed trial design. Because pretreatment tumor biopsies were not available, the study could not determine whether clonotypes were already present within the tumor at baseline.

CDR1 and CDR2 are read off the germline V gene as SGHRS and YFSETQ. The CDR3 covers 14 residues, taking in both the cysteine and the phenylalanine. The retained sequence is limited to the CDR3, 42 bases, with the frame set at the first base. V is clipped by 0 bases and J by 5 bases, and the sequence between their germline boundaries is 10 bases long. Points on this clone: Its antigen remains undetermined. No base-level quality is on record; no much larger clone is a single base apart.

The sample's time point, from its label and the paper: blood 4 weeks post-SBRT, at nephrectomy. This sample's treatment or condition label indicates: 15 Gy SBRT to primary tumor, nephrectomy 4 weeks later. Samples were obtained from a clinical trial, in which 15 Gy stereotactic body radiation therapy was delivered to primary renal cell carcinomas and nephrectomy was performed 4 weeks later. To track tumor-enriched clonotypes, serial peripheral blood was sampled from radiation-treated patients at baseline and at 2 weeks and 4 weeks after SBRT. Renal cell carcinoma with clear cell pathology was present in all patients. The QIAamp DNA Blood Mini Kit (Qiagen) was used to prepare genomic DNA for TCR sequencing. Samples were included in the analyses only if all quality control checks were passed. The immunoSEQ kit was used, according to the manufacturer's recommendations, to generate TCR beta libraries from genomic DNA. Library preparation used a first multiplex PCR with proprietary primers, then a second PCR adding unique barcodes, with bead cleanups after each round. A kit-provided positive control reaction and a negative control reaction were included in every sample batch. The final libraries were assessed on an Agilent 4200 TapeStation D1000 ScreenTape, pooled by volume, and quantified by qPCR. Sequencing was performed on an Illumina NextSeq500 with a MidOutput 150-cycle cartridge, and 156 Read1 and 15 Index1 cycles were run with kit custom primers. The pooled library was loaded at 0.8 to 1 pM with an approximately 20% PhiX control spike-in. Per the original workflow: The vendor-processed data were analyzed in R, and a clonotype was defined as all T cells that share the same CDR3 nucleotide sequence. In the clone abundance analyses, frequencies were normalized to the 10,000 most abundant clones in each sample. Public T cell clones, averaging fewer than five per sample, were removed before analysis. A difference in abundance of at least 32-fold between compartments was used to define tumor-enriched and baseline blood-enriched clonotypes. A beta-binomial differential abundance model was used to identify clonotypes that expanded or contracted between blood time points. The Baroni-Urbani and Buser coefficient was used to measure tumor-blood repertoire similarity, and groups were compared with two-tailed Wilcoxon tests in R. Sourced from immuneACCESS, this table was stored by TCRdb with only in-frame sequences that have V and J called. A share of the clones is absent; for the studies checked, an unresolved V gene accounts for under half, and the remainder has no known explanation. That table supplies the V and J calls and clone size; D and trimming were determined from the DNA. This sample gives roughly 45,000 clones in total; nearly 85% of them show up just once. The ten largest clones represent 27% of the sample.

The sample here was blood, taken from a patient whose treatment included radiotherapy and nephrectomy. The TCR sequence derives from a woman in her 70s with renal cell carcinoma. The sequence joins TRBV5-1 to TRBJ2-3; the D gene cannot be named for sure. The DNA reads TGCGCCAGCAGCTTGGAGTCCTCAAGAGATACGCAGTATTTT. The resulting protein is CASSLESSRDTQYF.